This note documents a single T cell receptor (beta chain) sequence. Its antigen remains unknown. The CDR3 has 14 residues. J lost 3 bases, V lost 4 bases, and 5 bases had no gene match. The germline V gene encodes CDR1 LGHDT and CDR2 YNNKEL (reference sequence). Antigen-specific CD4+ T cells were expanded with viral peptide pools in the ViraFEST assay before sequencing. The culture ran for 10 days, and then CD4+ T cells were isolated. By PCR, the person was confirmed to have had SARS-CoV-2 infection between March and December 2020. Culturing of more than 1.5 million PBMC per well took place with approximately 9.3 IU/ml IL-2 and 7.5 to 10 ug/ml peptides. Days 3 and 7 saw half the medium replaced with IL-2 medium. Repertoires were generated with immunoSEQ multiplex PCR, while TCRdb's copy carries only in-frame clones and drops some. The sample contains 40,000 or so clones, roughly four fifths of which appear only once.

This entry is derived from a study of vaccination effects on CD4 cells after COVID-19. Points from the study as a whole: The post-vaccine spike-reactive clones of convalescents showed a predominance of new vaccine-induced clones. The authors studied few convalescent patients and collected no early post-infection timepoints.

The rearrangement joins TRBV3-1 (or the pseudogene TRBV3-2) to TRBJ2-7; 8 bases fit TRBD2. The sequence derives from a human donor who had a prior SARS-CoV-2 infection. Sequenced here: CD4+ T cells from PBMCs cultured with a peptide pool, sampled before COVID-19 vaccination. CDR3 sequence: CASSRNSGIYEQYF. The CDR3 DNA reads TGTGCCAGCAGCCGGAATAGCGGGATCTACGAGCAGTACTTC.